The present TCR beta chain was sequenced within a study of OX40 agonist ivuxolimab in advanced cancers. Study summary: The dose-escalation group included hepatocellular carcinoma, melanoma, renal cell carcinoma and head and neck cancer. Study results and caveats: CD8+ T cells showed, on average, more clonal expansion than CD4+ cells. No determination was made of the antigen specificity of the expanded peripheral T cells.

Clones were read by immunoSEQ multiplex PCR, and TCRdb kept only the in-frame ones, dropping some. This table holds about 82,000 clones, about nine tenths found once. The J segment lost 4 bases and the V segment lost 4 bases, leaving 4 bases of the junction unmatched. Germline V CDR1 and CDR2: SGHTA, FQGNSA. CDR3 length equals 16 residues. Turning to this clone: Antigen: not known.

V is TRBV7-2 and J is TRBJ2-1; 13 nucleotides match TRBD2. The origin of this receptor is an adult with an advanced solid tumor such as melanoma, head and neck, liver or kidney cancer. The starting material was CD4+ or CD8+ T cells sorted from blood, obtained in a trial of the OX40 agonist ivuxolimab. The CDR3 nucleotides are TGTGCCAGCAGCTGGAAACTAGCGGGAGGGTACAATGAGCAGTTCTTC. It translates to CASSWKLAGGYNEQFF.